These 25 T cell receptor beta chains were sequenced from one sample in a study of cytomegalovirus exposure and HLA in healthy donors. Primers for the PCR totalled 60 Vbeta and 13 Jbeta. The assay was immunoSEQ multiplex PCR, and TCRdb's table has in-frame clones only and misses some. Of approximately 98,000 clones in the sample, over 70% are singletons; the top ten hold around 9.9%. Sequenced: PBMCs. These receptors all stem from a man aged 18 to 29 in good health and CMV-seropositive.

V gene TRBV30 combines with J gene TRBJ2-7; maybe TRBD1 (6 bases). CDR1 is GTSNPN, CDR2 SVGIG, per germline (reference sequence). With 3 bases removed from V and 0 bases from J, the gap between germline ends came to 12 bases. This CDR3 spans 14 amino acids. For the CDR3, the DNA is TGTGCCTGGAGAAGCTGGACAGTCTCCTACGAGCAGTACTTC. Amino acid sequence: CAWRSWTVSYEQYF.

CDR3 loop: CACLSRSSYEQYF. CDR3 sequence (DNA): TGTGCCTGCCTTTCGCGGAGCTCCTACGAGCAGTACTTC. The V gene is TRBV30, the J gene TRBJ2-7; D gene ambiguous. This CDR3 has 13 amino acids. The V and J ends lost 6 bases and 0 bases respectively, with 12 bases between them. The germline V gene encodes CDR1 GTSNPN and CDR2 SVGIG (reference sequence).

The chain recombines TRBV6-1 with TRBJ1-5; 7 bases match TRBD1. This CDR3 has 14 amino acids. The germline V gene encodes CDR1 MNHNS and CDR2 SASEGT. V was pared by 6 bases and J by 4 bases, with 6 bases of the junction left unmatched. In DNA, the CDR3 is TGTGCCAGCAGCGAGACAGGGATTAATCAGCCCCAGCATTTT. As protein: CASSETGINQPQHF.

The V gene is TRBV6-5, the J gene TRBJ2-1, with D possibly being TRBD1 (6 bases). Germline CDR1 reads MNHEY; CDR2 reads SVGAGI. Between the trimmed V and J ends, which lost 7 bases and 8 bases, there was a span of 21 bases. The CDR3 length is 15 residues. CDR3 sequence reads: CASTPLLGAFDEQFF. The CDR3 DNA sequence: TGTGCCAGCACCCCTCTGCTGGGGGCCTTCGATGAGCAGTTCTTC.

J is TRBJ2-1 and V is TRBV29-1, with 9 bases fitting TRBD1. V was pared by 6 bases and J by 4 bases, with 7 bases of the junction left unmatched. The CDR3 sequence is 14 residues long. Per the germline V gene, CDR1 is SQVTM and CDR2 is ANQGSEA. CDR3 in amino acids: CSVETGTGYNEQFF. The CDR3, as DNA: TGCAGCGTCGAAACCGGGACAGGGTACAATGAGCAGTTCTTC.

The chain joins TRBV6-5 to TRBJ2-1; the match to TRBD2 covers 9 bases. V trimming: 2 bases; J trimming: 9 bases; junction bases outside the gene matches: 2. CDR3 length equals 13 residues. Germline CDR1 reads MNHEY; CDR2 reads SVGAGI. The CDR3, as DNA: TGTGCCAGCAGTTACGGCGGGGGGGTTGAGCAGTTCTTC. As protein: CASSYGGGVEQFF.

The V and J genes are TRBV30 and TRBJ1-5, with D uncertain. The CDR3 sequence is 13 residues long. Germline CDR1 and CDR2: GTSNPN and SVGIG (reference sequence). Trimming stripped 2 bases from V and 4 bases from J, with 9 bases between. CDR3 DNA: TGTGCCTGGAGTAACCAGAATAATCAGCCCCAGCATTTT. Amino acid sequence: CAWSNQNNQPQHF.

The chain recombines TRBV29-1 with TRBJ1-1; D not resolved. CDR3 length: 14 residues. Germline V gene sequence: CDR1 SQVTM, CDR2 ANQGSEA. V was trimmed by 0 bases and J by 3 bases, leaving 11 bases between them. In nucleotides, the CDR3 is TGCAGCGTTGAAGACCCGGGGTGGGACACTGAAGCTTTCTTT. This encodes CSVEDPGWDTEAFF.

The rearrangement links TRBV9 to TRBJ2-3; TRBD2 matches at 12 bases. Germline V lookup: CDR1 SGDLS, CDR2 YYNGEE. Trimming took 0 bases from V and 2 from J; bases not matched to a gene: 10. The CDR3 loop spans 19 amino acids. The CDR3: CASSVGLAGAGSYTDTQYF. In DNA, the CDR3 is TGTGCCAGCAGCGTAGGACTAGCGGGGGCGGGGAGTTACACAGATACGCAGTATTTT. The whole variable domain, remainder taken from reference TRBV9 and TRBJ2-3, is DSGVTQTPKHLITATGQRVTLRCSPRSGDLSVYWYQQSLDQGLQFLIQYYNGEERAKGNILERFSAQQFPDLHSELNLSSLELGDSALYFCASSVGLAGAGSYTDTQYFGPGTRLTVL.

The V call is TRBV10-1, the J call TRBJ2-3; a weak D match, TRBD1 (5 bases). Trimming took 2 bases from V and 0 from J, leaving 9 bases between them. There are 15 residues in the CDR3. From germline, CDR1 is WNHNN and CDR2 SYGVQD (reference sequence). The CDR3 bases are TGCGCCAGCAGTGAGCTTGGGGCGAGCACAGATACGCAGTATTTT. Amino acids: CASSELGASTDTQYF.

This clone was observed a few times. The chain joins TRBV15 to TRBJ2-7; 10 nucleotides match TRBD1. V lost 3 bases, J lost 0 bases, and 8 bases stayed unmatched. Germline-derived CDR1 and CDR2 are LNHNV and YYDKDF (reference sequence). This CDR3 is 17 amino acids long. CDR3 protein: CATSRVRDRGVSYEQYF. CDR3 nucleotide sequence: TGTGCCACCAGCAGGGTCCGGGACAGGGGTGTCTCCTACGAGCAGTACTTC.

The gene calls are TRBV7-9 and TRBJ2-1; perhaps TRBD2 as D (6 bases). The CDR3 is 16 amino acids. Germline CDR1 and CDR2: SEHNR and FQNEAQ (reference sequence). V was cut by 5 bases and J by 0 bases, with 14 bases left in between. The chain's CDR3 is CASSRGGDSSYNEQFF. CDR3 nucleotides: TGTGCCAGCAGCAGAGGCGGGGATAGCTCCTACAATGAGCAGTTCTTC.

The chain employs TRBV6-6 and TRBJ2-1; D is possibly TRBD1 (6 bases). Germline assignment: CDR1 MNHNY and CDR2 SVGAGI (reference sequence). CDR3 length equals 15 residues. The germline V and J ends were trimmed by 8 bases and 0 bases, with 14 bases remaining between them. As DNA, the CDR3 is TGTGCCAGCTTGGGGACACCCAGCTCCTACAATGAGCAGTTCTTC. The encoded protein is CASLGTPSSYNEQFF.

The CDR3 DNA reads as TGTGCCAGCAGTCCCCACAGGGGGATAGAGCAGTACTTC. It specifies CASSPHRGIEQYF. The gene calls are TRBV6-1 and TRBJ2-7; 8 bases are shared with TRBD1. The germline V gene encodes CDR1 MNHNS and CDR2 SASEGT. Trimming cost V 5 bases and J 7 bases; bases outside gene matches: 7. There are 13 residues in the CDR3.

This clone was seen just once. The gene calls are TRBV28 and TRBJ1-6; tentatively, D is TRBD1 (6 bases). Trimming shortened V by 7 bases and J by 10 bases, and 17 bases separated the two germline ends. Germline V lookup: CDR1 MDHEN, CDR2 SYDVKM. This CDR3 comprises 14 residues. The CDR3 sequence is CASNPGQGPSPLHF. The CDR3, as DNA: TGTGCCAGCAATCCGGGTCAGGGGCCCTCACCCCTCCACTTT. Filled out from reference TRBV28 and TRBJ1-6, the complete variable domain reads DVKVTQSSRYLVKRTGEKVFLECVQDMDHENMFWYRQDPGLGLRLIYFSYDVKMKEKGDIPEGYSVSREKKERFSLILESASTNQTSMYLCASNPGQGPSPLHFGNGTRLTVT.

The chain recombines TRBV30 with TRBJ2-1, with 9 bases aligning to TRBD2. Losses at the gene ends were 4 bases for V and 4 bases for J; bases not matched to a gene: 17. Germline V gene lookup returns CDR1 GTSNPN and CDR2 SVGIG (reference sequence). CDR3 length: 18 amino acids. The DNA for the CDR3 is TGTGCCTGGACCCGATACAGCGGGGGGCTCCTAGGGTACAATGAGCAGTTCTTC. The encoded protein is CAWTRYSGGLLGYNEQFF.

On this clone itself: Other nucleotide sequences from this sample produce the same CDR3. The V and J genes are TRBV6-1 and TRBJ1-1, with a weak D call TRBD1 (5 bases). Germline CDR1 is MNHNS and CDR2 is SASEGT. Trimming took 6 bases from V and 0 from J, leaving 8 bases between them. This CDR3 is 13 amino acids long. CDR3 amino acids: CASSQDMNTEAFF. CDR3 coding DNA: TGTGCCAGCAGCCAGGACATGAACACTGAAGCTTTCTTT.

The chain joins TRBV10-3 to TRBJ2-2; D is perhaps TRBD2 (6 bases). The germline V gene encodes CDR1 ENHRY and CDR2 SYGVKD. The CDR3 extends over 15 amino acids. The V gene lost 6 bases and the J gene lost 3 bases, with 14 bases spanning the gap. The CDR3 loop reads CAIRKTSGDTGELFF. The CDR3 bases are TGTGCCATCAGGAAGACTAGTGGCGACACCGGGGAGCTGTTTTTT.

V is TRBV28 and J is TRBJ2-1; D unclear. The CDR3 sequence is 13 residues long. V lost 5 bases to trimming and J lost 11 bases, with 16 bases between them. CDR1 is MDHEN and CDR2 is SYDVKM in the germline V gene. The DNA of the CDR3 is TGTGCCAGCAGTCCCATCCGAGCAGGAAAGCAGTTCTTC. Amino acids: CASSPIRAGKQFF.

This clone appeared a single time. The gene calls are TRBV5-1 and TRBJ1-1; possibly TRBD1 for D (5 bases). The CDR3 is made up of 14 amino acids. V gave up 0 bases and J gave up 2 bases, with 8 bases separating them. The germline V gene encodes CDR1 SGHRS and CDR2 YFSETQ. The CDR3 region is CASSLGGANTEAFF. CDR3 in DNA: TGCGCCAGCAGCTTGGGCGGGGCCAACACTGAAGCTTTCTTT.

Concerning this clone itself: A far bigger clonotype differs at one base, so this is likely a read error. The CDR3 nucleotides are TGTGCCAGCAGCTCGGGACTAGCGGGGCCCCGAGAGACCCAGTACTTC. Its translation is CASSSGLAGPRETQYF. This chain joins TRBV5-6 and TRBJ2-5; 13 nucleotides align to TRBD2. The CDR3 runs 16 residues. The germline gives CDR1 SGHDT, CDR2 YYEEEE. After removal of 3 bases from V and 4 bases from J, the junction contained 6 bases not matched to a gene.

V and J are TRBV19 and TRBJ2-3, with a tentative D call TRBD2 (5 bases). V was shortened by 3 bases and J by 4 bases, with 17 bases between the two germline ends. This CDR3 is 16 amino acids long. The germline V gene encodes CDR1 LNHDA and CDR2 SQIVND (reference sequence). The CDR3 coding sequence is TGTGCCAGTAGTATGTTTGGCCCCGGAGGCGCAGATACGCAGTATTTT. Its translation is CASSMFGPGGADTQYF.

The CDR3 DNA sequence: TGTGCCAGTAGTAGACGTCCGGGACAGGGATTCTACGAGCAGTACTTC. It yields the protein CASSRRPGQGFYEQYF. The genes are TRBV19 and TRBJ2-7; 9 nucleotides align to TRBD1. In germline, CDR1 is LNHDA, CDR2 SQIVND (reference sequence). This CDR3 comprises 16 residues. Germline trimming cut 4 bases from V and 3 bases from J; bases unmatched to any gene: 10.

This clone was seen more than once but under ten times. The chain employs TRBV5-3 and TRBJ2-7; 7 nucleotides agree with TRBD1. TRBV5-3 is labeled an ORF, and its function is uncertain. The CDR3 is 13 amino acids. Unmatched junction bases numbered 6, after V lost 9 bases and J lost 0 bases. The CDR3 loop reads CATLRDSSYEQYF. The DNA of the CDR3 is TGTGCCACCCTTCGGGACAGCTCCTACGAGCAGTACTTC.

This chain connects TRBV11-2 to TRBJ1-1; no clear D. Germline CDR1 and CDR2: SGHAT and FQNNGV. V was clipped by 1 base and J by 2 bases, with 11 bases between them. This CDR3 is built from 15 residues. CDR3 in amino acids: CASSLVSGFNTEAFF. The CDR3 DNA reads as TGTGCCAGCAGCTTAGTTTCGGGGTTTAACACTGAAGCTTTCTTT.